Listed here are 18 T cell receptor beta chains from one sample, sequenced in a study of CD8+ T cells in alopecia areata. Treatment defined: oral pan-JAK inhibitor, 5-10 mg twice daily. RNA, once extracted, was reverse transcribed into cDNA for use as the sequencing template. Produced via immunoSEQ multiplex PCR; TCRdb's table is partial and in-frame only. The sample records some 200,000 clones, roughly 64% being singletons. The material sequenced was CD8+ T cells sorted from blood, taken at week 24, from a patient treated with tofacitinib. All receptors come from a human donor with alopecia areata.

This chain joins TRBV4-1 and TRBJ1-5; 9 nucleotides match TRBD1. Germline CDR1 is MGHRA and CDR2 is YSYEKL. The CDR3 runs to 15 residues. V trimming: 5 bases; J trimming: 2 bases; junction bases outside the gene matches: 4. The CDR3 sequence is CASSTRTGGNQPQHF. CDR3 DNA: TGCGCCAGCAGCACCCGGACAGGGGGCAATCAGCCCCAGCATTTT.

The DNA for the CDR3 is TGTGCCAGTAGTATAGTACACAACACCGGGGAGCTGTTTTTT. Its protein product is CASSIVHNTGELFF. The chain combines TRBV19 with TRBJ2-2; D not certain. The CDR3 loop spans 14 amino acids. Trimming cost V 1 base and J 2 bases, with 5 bases left between them. CDR1 LNHDA and CDR2 SQIVND come from the germline V gene (reference sequence).

A word on this clone: This probably arose from a read error, given a far larger clone one base away. Other DNA variants within this sample encode the same CDR3. The V and J genes are TRBV6-6 and TRBJ2-5, with TRBD2 matching over 7 bases. Germline V gene data show CDR1 as MNHNY and CDR2 as SVGAGI (reference sequence). V gave up 6 bases and J gave up 5 bases; unmatched junction bases: 6. The CDR3 has 13 residues. DNA of the CDR3: TGTGCCAGCAGCCCGACTAGCTGGGAGACCCAGTACTTC. Translated: CASSPTSWETQYF.

Points on this clone: The same CDR3 arises from other DNA sequences in this sample as well. The chain carries TRBV7-9 and TRBJ2-7; D is undetermined. Per germline, CDR1 SEHNR and CDR2 FQNEAQ (reference sequence). The length of the CDR3 is 11 residues. V was clipped by 3 bases and J by 3 bases, with 3 bases between them. CDR3 residues: CASSFNYEQYF. CDR3 DNA: TGTGCCAGCAGCTTTAACTACGAGCAGTACTTC. The full variable domain, completed using reference TRBV7-9 and TRBJ2-7, is DTGVSQNPRHKITKRGQNVTFRCDPISEHNRLYWYRQTLGQGPEFLTYFQNEAQLEKSRLLSDRFSAERPKGSFSTLEIQRTEQGDSAMYLCASSFNYEQYFGPGTRLTVT.

This sequence joins TRBV7-9 and TRBJ2-1, with 7 bases identical to TRBD1. V shed 6 bases, J shed 1 base, and the junction held 9 bases outside the gene matches. CDR1 and CDR2 from the germline V gene are SEHNR and FQNEAQ (reference sequence). CDR3 length: 16 residues. The CDR3 loop reads CASSGLRGRSYNEQFF. DNA for the CDR3: TGTGCCAGCAGTGGTTTGAGGGGGCGGTCCTACAATGAGCAGTTCTTC.

There are a few counts of this clone. The chain combines TRBV23-1 with TRBJ1-5; D not certain. TRBV23-1 is filed as an ORF, its function uncertain. V shed 2 bases and J shed 2 bases, with 19 bases lying between them. The CDR3 extends over 18 amino acids. The CDR3 coding sequence is TGCGCCAGCAGTCAAGACGGGCGGAGATTCCGTGGCAATCAGCCCCAGCATTTT. It specifies CASSQDGRRFRGNQPQHF.

This chain links TRBV2 with TRBJ2-1; D is ambiguous. The CDR3 extends over 12 amino acids. CDR1 is SNHLY, CDR2 FYNNEI, per germline. Deletions cut 3 bases from V and 9 bases from J, with 9 bases between. The CDR3 reads CASSDQSSEQFF. DNA of the CDR3: TGTGCCAGCAGTGACCAATCTAGTGAGCAGTTCTTC.

The genes are TRBV11-2 and TRBJ1-1, with TRBD1 as a possible D gene (5 bases). The V and J ends lost 1 base and 4 bases respectively, with 13 bases between them. Germline lookup yields CDR1 SGHAT and CDR2 FQNNGV. This CDR3 is 15 amino acids long. CDR3 protein: CASSLVLGGSTEAFF. For the CDR3, the DNA is TGTGCCAGCAGCTTAGTTCTGGGGGGAAGCACTGAAGCTTTCTTT.

The chain recombines TRBV30 with TRBJ1-5, with D unresolved. This CDR3 is built from 15 residues. With 1 base removed from V and 0 bases from J, the gap between germline ends came to 10 bases. The V gene's germline CDR1 is GTSNPN and CDR2 SVGIG (reference sequence). This chain's CDR3 is CAWSAPMDSNQPQHF. CDR3 nucleotide sequence: TGTGCCTGGAGTGCTCCTATGGATAGCAATCAGCCCCAGCATTTT. The complete variable domain, with remaining parts taken from reference TRBV30 and TRBJ1-5, reads SQTIHQWPATLVQPVGSPLSLECTVEGTSNPNLYWYRQAAGRGLQLLFYSVGIGQISSEVPQNLSASRPQDRQFILSSKKLLLSDSGFYLCAWSAPMDSNQPQHFGDGTRLSIL.

The V call is TRBV6-1, the J call TRBJ2-2; 7 bases fit TRBD2. The CDR3 consists of 14 residues. The V gene's germline CDR1 is MNHNS and CDR2 SASEGT. J gave up 6 bases and V 1 base, and 2 bases lay outside the gene matches. The DNA for the CDR3 is TGTGCCAGCAGTGAAGAACTAGCGCCCGGGGAGCTGTTTTTT. Translation gives CASSEELAPGELFF.

In this sample, this clone turned up a few times. In DNA form, the CDR3 reads TGTGCCAGCCACAATCAGCCCCAGCATTTT. This encodes CASHNQPQHF. The genes are TRBV6-6 and TRBJ1-5; D remains ambiguous. The length of the CDR3 is 10 residues. Germline CDR1 is MNHNY and CDR2 is SVGAGI (reference sequence). V lost 8 bases and J lost 3, with 2 bases in between.

The genes are TRBV7-6 and TRBJ1-6; 8 nucleotides agree with TRBD1. The V and J ends lost 2 bases and 7 bases, in that order; junction bases with no gene match: 7. CDR3 length: 16 residues. CDR1 and CDR2 from the germline V gene are SGHVS and FNYEAQ. CDR3 sequence (DNA): TGTGCCAGCAGCTTATACTTGGACAGGGAAAATTCACCCCTCCACTTT. Amino acid sequence: CASSLYLDRENSPLHF. Full variable domain (rest looked up from reference TRBV7-6 and TRBJ1-6): GAGVSQSPRYKVTKRGQDVALRCDPISGHVSLYWYRQALGQGPEFLTYFNYEAQQDKSGLPNDRFSAERPEGSISTLTIQRTEQRDSAMYRCASSLYLDRENSPLHFGNGTRLTVT.

This clone has just a few counts. The chain combines TRBV7-9 with TRBJ2-7, with a weak D call TRBD1 (5 bases). The CDR3 extends over 15 amino acids. Germline CDR1 reads SEHNR; CDR2 reads FQNEAQ (reference sequence). Trimming removed 5 bases at V and 2 bases at J, with 16 bases between. CDR3 region: CASSARVDRAYEQYF. The CDR3 DNA is TGTGCCAGCAGCGCACGGGTAGACAGAGCCTACGAGCAGTACTTC.

The chain links TRBV7-8 to TRBJ2-1; D gene unclear. The CDR3 has 12 residues. The germline V and J ends were trimmed by 1 base and 12 bases, with 10 bases remaining between them. The V gene's germline CDR1 is SGHVS and CDR2 FQNEAQ. The CDR3 DNA follows: TGTGCCAGCAGCTTAGGGGCAGGTGGGCAGTTCTTC. Amino acids: CASSLGAGGQFF.

The J gene is TRBJ2-1, the V gene TRBV4-1, with D possibly being TRBD1 (6 bases). The V gene's germline CDR1 is MGHRA and CDR2 YSYEKL. CDR3 length: 16 residues. V shed 0 bases and J shed 2 bases, with 11 bases lying between them. CDR3 sequence reads: CASSQDLDSTYNEQFF. CDR3 DNA sequence: TGCGCCAGCAGCCAAGACCTGGACAGTACCTACAATGAGCAGTTCTTC.

The rearrangement uses TRBV27 and TRBJ2-6; possibly TRBD1 for D (6 bases). The CDR3 consists of 17 residues. Per germline, CDR1 MNHEY and CDR2 SMNVEV (reference sequence). V was shortened by 5 bases and J by 0 bases, with 14 bases between the two germline ends. CDR3 sequence: CASSDRQVNSGANVLTF. CDR3 coding DNA: TGTGCCAGCAGTGATAGACAGGTCAACTCTGGGGCCAACGTCCTGACTTTC.

This chain joins TRBV29-1 and TRBJ2-7, with D tentatively TRBD1 (5 bases). Germline assignment: CDR1 SQVTM and CDR2 ANQGSEA. V dropped 5 bases and J dropped 0 bases, with 11 bases sitting between them. The CDR3 runs to 13 residues. The CDR3 DNA sequence: TGCAGCGTTTTGACAGCTCGCTCCTACGAGCAGTACTTC. Translated, it gives CSVLTARSYEQYF.

The genes are TRBV5-6 and TRBJ1-4; D is ambiguous. Trimming took off 2 bases at V and 5 bases at J, with 10 bases between the two ends. The CDR3 has 14 amino acids. Germline V gene sequence: CDR1 SGHDT, CDR2 YYEEEE. The CDR3 protein is CASSFGETNEKLFF. CDR3 bases: TGTGCCAGCAGCTTTGGGGAAACCAATGAAAAACTGTTTTTT.